Presented here are 20 T cell receptor beta chains from one specimen sequenced in a study of blood T cell repertoires in COVID-19. The method was immunoSEQ multiplex PCR; TCRdb's version includes in-frame clones alone and lacks a portion of them. Of about 180,000 clones listed, roughly 78% are singletons. The sample was peripheral blood. These receptors all come from a man between 70 and 80 years old with active or convalescent COVID-19.

V is TRBV19 and J is TRBJ1-1; D is possibly TRBD1 (6 bases). Per the germline V gene, CDR1 is LNHDA and CDR2 is SQIVND (reference sequence). The CDR3 is 15 residues long. V lost 4 bases and J lost 4, with 16 bases in between. CDR3 residues: CASSRYQGLTTEAFF. Here the CDR3 DNA reads TGTGCCAGTAGTAGGTACCAGGGGCTCACCACTGAAGCTTTCTTT.

The J gene is TRBJ2-5, the V gene TRBV7-6, with 7 bases that match TRBD2. The V gene's germline CDR1 is SGHVS and CDR2 FNYEAQ. The length of the CDR3 is 14 residues. With 6 bases clipped from V and 1 base from J, the junction kept 5 bases outside the gene matches. The CDR3 nucleotides read TGTGCCAGCAGGCGGGACTACCTCCAAGAGACCCAGTACTTC. Its protein product is CASRRDYLQETQYF. The whole variable domain, filled in from reference TRBV7-6 and TRBJ2-5, reads GAGVSQSPRYKVTKRGQDVALRCDPISGHVSLYWYRQALGQGPEFLTYFNYEAQQDKSGLPNDRFSAERPEGSISTLTIQRTEQRDSAMYRCASRRDYLQETQYFGPGTRLLVL.

The V gene is TRBV7-2, the J gene TRBJ2-3, with no clear D. Germline V lookup: CDR1 SGHTA, CDR2 FQGNSA. The CDR3 totals 14 residues. Trimming took off 4 bases at V and 4 bases at J, with 12 bases between the two ends. CDR3 bases: TGTGCCAGCAGCTACCAACAGAGCCCAGATACGCAGTATTTT. This gives the protein CASSYQQSPDTQYF.

The chain recombines TRBV5-1 with TRBJ1-1; 9 bases line up with TRBD1. V gave up 3 bases and J gave up 0 bases; unmatched junction bases: 9. From germline, CDR1 is SGHRS and CDR2 YFSETQ. CDR3 length: 17 residues. Written as DNA, the CDR3 is TGCGCCAGCAGCTCTTCGGGACAGGGATGGATGAACACTGAAGCTTTCTTT. Amino acids: CASSSSGQGWMNTEAFF.

The CDR3: CASSENPDTEAFF. CDR3 DNA: TGTGCCAGCAGTGAAAATCCGGACACTGAAGCTTTCTTT. This sequence joins TRBV6-1 and TRBJ1-1; D gene uncertain. Trimming stripped 2 bases from V and 3 bases from J, with 7 bases between. This CDR3 has 13 amino acids. Germline V gene data show CDR1 as MNHNS and CDR2 as SASEGT.

CDR3 DNA: TGTGCCAGCAGCCGGGGGGGGGAGCTCTATGGCTACACCTTC. Its protein product is CASSRGGELYGYTF. The chain joins TRBV6-5 to TRBJ1-2; the D gene is possibly TRBD1 (5 bases). V was trimmed by 6 bases and J by 4 bases, leaving 15 bases between them. The CDR3 is 14 residues long. CDR1 MNHEY and CDR2 SVGAGI come from the germline V gene.

The CDR3 DNA reads as TGTGCCAGCAGCCAACCGGGACAGAAAGACATTCAGTACTTC. It codes for CASSQPGQKDIQYF. This rearrangement joins TRBV3-1 (or the pseudogene TRBV3-2) to TRBJ2-4; 7 positions agree with TRBD1. V trimming: 2 bases; J trimming: 8 bases; junction bases outside the gene matches: 6. CDR3 length equals 14 residues. Germline V lookup: CDR1 LGHDT, CDR2 YNNKEL (reference sequence).

This clone was observed a few times. This chain uses TRBV6-5 with TRBJ1-6; TRBD1 matches 7 bases. Germline CDR1 and CDR2: MNHEY and SVGAGI. This CDR3 has 14 residues. J gave up 5 bases and V 8 bases, and 6 bases lay outside the gene matches. The CDR3 is CASRLGQNNSPLHF. Here the CDR3 DNA reads TGTGCCAGCCGACTGGGACAGAATAATTCACCCCTCCACTTT.

A single count supports this clone. V usage is TRBV9 and J usage is TRBJ2-7, with D perhaps matching TRBD2 (5 bases). The CDR3 consists of 15 residues. Germline V gene sequence: CDR1 SGDLS, CDR2 YYNGEE. V gave up 6 bases and J gave up 0 bases, with 16 bases separating them. CDR3 nucleotide sequence: TGTGCCAGCACCCCCGCCCCCGACTACTCCTACGAGCAGTACTTC. Translation gives CASTPAPDYSYEQYF. The complete variable domain, with remaining parts taken from reference TRBV9 and TRBJ2-7, reads DSGVTQTPKHLITATGQRVTLRCSPRSGDLSVYWYQQSLDQGLQFLIQYYNGEERAKGNILERFSAQQFPDLHSELNLSSLELGDSALYFCASTPAPDYSYEQYFGPGTRLTVT.

V gene TRBV7-8 combines with J gene TRBJ1-2; TRBD1 matches 7 bases. V shed 6 bases and J 5 bases; nucleotides not matched to a gene: 9. CDR1 SGHVS and CDR2 FQNEAQ come from the germline V gene. This CDR3 comprises 14 residues. Written as DNA, the CDR3 is TGTGCCAGCAGTTGGGACAGCGCGGGGTATGGCTACACCTTC. The encoded protein is CASSWDSAGYGYTF.

The chain combines TRBV5-4 with TRBJ2-7; a weak D match, TRBD1 (5 bases). Germline values: CDR1 SGHNT, CDR2 YYREEE (reference sequence). With 2 bases removed from V and 2 bases from J, the gap between germline ends came to 8 bases. This CDR3 comprises 13 residues. The CDR3 region is CASSFQGAYEQYF. The CDR3 coding sequence is TGTGCCAGCAGCTTTCAAGGGGCCTACGAGCAGTACTTC.

V and J are TRBV2 and TRBJ1-2; D possibly corresponds to TRBD1 (6 bases). The germline V and J ends were trimmed by 9 bases and 3 bases, with 14 bases remaining between them. The CDR3 contains 13 residues. Germline loops: CDR1 SNHLY, CDR2 FYNNEI. The CDR3 spells CASRGQTHYGYTF. The CDR3 DNA follows: TGTGCCAGTAGAGGACAGACACACTATGGCTACACCTTC.

The genes are TRBV30 and TRBJ2-5, with 7 bases fitting TRBD1. CDR1 is GTSNPN and CDR2 is SVGIG in the germline V gene (reference sequence). This CDR3 is built from 14 residues. The trim removed 8 bases at V and 2 bases at J, leaving 11 bases unmatched. The CDR3 DNA sequence: TGTGCCATTGAAACCGGGACAGTACAAGAGACCCAGTACTTC. This sequence encodes CAIETGTVQETQYF.

The chain joins TRBV6-5 to TRBJ2-7, with TRBD1 matching over 7 bases. Germline V CDR1 and CDR2: MNHEY, SVGAGI. V dropped 5 bases and J dropped 3; count of bases not matched to a gene: 10. The CDR3 length is 15 residues. The CDR3 sequence: CASSPPYRGVYEQYF. The CDR3, as DNA: TGTGCCAGCAGTCCCCCTTACAGGGGCGTCTACGAGCAGTACTTC.

The chain is built from TRBV11-2 and TRBJ1-4; D gene uncertain. Trimming pared 4 bases from V and 5 bases from J, leaving 11 bases between. The CDR3 has 14 residues. Germline CDR1 is SGHAT and CDR2 is FQNNGV. The DNA of the CDR3 is TGTGCCAGCAGCTCCACGCGGGTAAATGAAAAACTGTTTTTT. Its protein product is CASSSTRVNEKLFF.

The rearrangement links TRBV6-4 to TRBJ1-1; D is uncertain. This CDR3 has 13 residues. Germline V gene lookup returns CDR1 MRHNA and CDR2 SNTAGT. The germline V and J ends were trimmed by 6 bases and 1 base, with 9 bases remaining between them. Written as DNA, the CDR3 is TGTGCCAGCAGCTCAGAACCGAACACTGAAGCTTTCTTT. It codes for CASSSEPNTEAFF.

The chain carries TRBV13 and TRBJ2-2, with 8 positions matching TRBD2. This CDR3 has 16 amino acids. Germline CDR1 and CDR2: PRHDT and FYEKMQ (reference sequence). Trimming cost V 8 bases and J 5 bases; bases outside gene matches: 13. CDR3 sequence (DNA): TGTGCCAGCTACCTTGTCGGAAGCGGGGGTACCGGGGAGCTGTTTTTT. This codes for CASYLVGSGGTGELFF.

The V and J genes are TRBV19 and TRBJ1-2; maybe TRBD1 (5 bases). Trimming shortened V by 5 bases and J by 4 bases, and 14 bases separated the two germline ends. Germline V lookup: CDR1 LNHDA, CDR2 SQIVND (reference sequence). The CDR3 loop spans 14 amino acids. The CDR3 DNA reads as TGTGCCAGTAGTCACCACGGGGGTGTCTATGGCTACACCTTC. This encodes CASSHHGGVYGYTF. Using reference TRBV19 and TRBJ1-2 for the parts outside the CDR3, the full variable domain is DGGITQSPKYLFRKEGQNVTLSCEQNLNHDAMYWYRQDPGQGLRLIYYSQIVNDFQKGDIAEGYSVSREKKESFPLTVTSAQKNPTAFYLCASSHHGGVYGYTFGSGTRLTVV.

The chain carries TRBV6-2 or TRBV6-3 and TRBJ1-1; D might be TRBD1 (6 bases). Germline assignment: CDR1 MNHEY and CDR2 SVGEGT. The CDR3 has 11 residues. V lost 6 bases and J lost 8, with 10 bases in between. The CDR3 DNA sequence: TGTGCCAGCAGCCCCGGGACAGAAGCTTTCTTT. As protein: CASSPGTEAFF.

The chain recombines TRBV3-1 (or the pseudogene TRBV3-2) with TRBJ2-7; TRBD1 agrees at 10 bases. The J segment lost 2 bases and the V segment lost 3 bases, leaving 4 bases of the junction unmatched. The CDR3 has 15 residues. Germline loops: CDR1 LGHDT, CDR2 YNNKEL (reference sequence). CDR3 DNA sequence: TGTGCCAGCAGCCACCCGGGACAGGGGACCTACGAGCAGTACTTC. Protein: CASSHPGQGTYEQYF.